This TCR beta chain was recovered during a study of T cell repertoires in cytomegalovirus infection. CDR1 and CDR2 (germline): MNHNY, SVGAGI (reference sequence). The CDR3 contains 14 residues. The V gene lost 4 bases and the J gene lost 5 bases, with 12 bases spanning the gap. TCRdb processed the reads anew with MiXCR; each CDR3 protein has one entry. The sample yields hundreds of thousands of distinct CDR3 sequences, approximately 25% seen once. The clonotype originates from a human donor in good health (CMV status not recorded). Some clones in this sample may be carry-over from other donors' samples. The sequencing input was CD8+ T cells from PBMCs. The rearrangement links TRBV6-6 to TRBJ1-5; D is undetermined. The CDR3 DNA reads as TGTGCCAGCAGTTGGACCCCTGGAGATCAGCCCCAGCATTTT. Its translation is CASSWTPGDQPQHF.